This record looks at one TCR beta chain sequence and its context. Only in-frame clones appear in the TCRdb table, and some are missing; sequencing was by immunoSEQ multiplex PCR. The data show 200,000 to 250,000 clones, almost 90% seen once. Membership in each cohort depended on participant-reported clinical history. This entry belongs to a study of blood T cell repertoires in COVID-19. Across the study: Specimens from acute and convalescent COVID-19 originated in the United States, Italy and Spain. The cDNA or gDNA used as material had been derived from T cells, B-cell-depleted T cells, or PBMCs.

This clonotype originated in a woman aged 45 to 65 with acute COVID-19. The sequencing sample was made of PBMCs or T cells enriched from blood (not recorded which).

CDR3 amino acids: CASSRQNSPLHF. Here the CDR3 DNA reads TGTGCCAGCAGCCGACAGAATTCACCCCTCCACTTT. The chain couples TRBV27 to TRBJ1-6, with TRBD1 as a possible D gene (5 bases). The germline V gene encodes CDR1 MNHEY and CDR2 SMNVEV (reference sequence). The V end lost 6 bases, the J end lost 7 bases, and 7 bases lay between the germline ends. The CDR3 covers 12 residues.